A selection of T cell receptor beta chains follows, all from one sample in a study of blood T cell repertoires in COVID-19. Repertoires were generated with immunoSEQ multiplex PCR, while TCRdb's copy carries only in-frame clones and drops some. This table has 100,000 to 150,000 clones, approximately 90% appearing once. The specimen was peripheral blood. These TCRs come from a man in his 70s with active or convalescent COVID-19. Both conserved end residues are part of each CDR3. The order of the fields is D gene, clone size, J gene, V gene, CDR3 DNA, CDR3 protein. D genes are given only for firm matches. Some rows have no size entry. The others give once, few or many, or a class for an expanded clone.

>NA|NA|TRBJ2-5|TRBV2
TGTGCCAGCAGTGACGGGGGTAGGGAGACCCAGTACTTC
CASSDGGRETQYF
>NA|NA|TRBJ2-7|TRBV7-2
TGTGCCAGCAGCTTAGCCTGGGGGGTTTCCTACGAGCAGTACTTC
CASSLAWGVSYEQYF
>NA|NA|TRBJ1-5|TRBV10-3
TGTGCCATCAGTGAGTCGGCAGGGCTCGGTCAGCCCCAGCATTTT
CAISESAGLGQPQHF
>TRBD2|NA|TRBJ2-1|TRBV9
TGTGCCAGCAGCGCACTAGGACTAGCGGGAGGCAATGAGCAGTTCTTC
CASSALGLAGGNEQFF
>TRBD2|NA|TRBJ2-1|TRBV9
TGTGCCAGCAGCGTGAGGTCGGGCGGGAGAGGTGAGCAGTTCTTC
CASSVRSGGRGEQFF
>TRBD2|NA|TRBJ2-7|TRBV5-1
TGCGCCAGCAGCTTGTCCACCGGGACTAGAGTCTACGAGCAGTACTTC
CASSLSTGTRVYEQYF
>NA|NA|TRBJ2-1|TRBV12-5
TGTGCTAGTGGGCTGGGGGACTTAAACAATGAGCAGTTCTTC
CASGLGDLNNEQFF
>TRBD1|once|TRBJ1-2|TRBV4-1
TGCGCCAGCAGCCAAGATCTGGGTAAGGGGGCAATGGATGGCTACACCTTC
CASSQDLGKGAMDGYTF
>NA|NA|TRBJ1-1|TRBV3-1/TRBV3-2
TGTGCCAGCAGCCAAGATAACGGTAGGCCCGGGGGGCTGGACACTGAAGCTTTCTTT
CASSQDNGRPGGLDTEAFF
>NA|NA|TRBJ2-5|TRBV10-3
TGTGCCACGGACAGTGGGGTCCCCCAAGAGACCCAGTACTTC
CATDSGVPQETQYF
>TRBD1|NA|TRBJ2-7|TRBV29-1
TGCAGCGTTGAAAGTGACAGGGAGTCTTTCTACGAGCAGTACTTC
CSVESDRESFYEQYF
>TRBD2|NA|TRBJ2-7|TRBV9
TGTGCCAGCAGCGTAGGGACTAGCGGGTCCTACGAGCAGTACTTC
CASSVGTSGSYEQYF
>NA|NA|TRBJ2-3|TRBV3-1/TRBV3-2
TGTGCCAGCAGCCAAGAGCGGGGGCCCCCAGATACGCAGTATTTT
CASSQERGPPDTQYF
>TRBD1|NA|TRBJ2-7|TRBV6-5
TGTGCCAGCAGCTTGACAGGGTATGAATACGAGCAGTACTTC
CASSLTGYEYEQYF
>NA|NA|TRBJ1-1|TRBV25-1
TGTGCCAGCAGTTCTAGCGGAGGGCTTGAAGCTTTCTTT
CASSSSGGLEAFF
>TRBD2|NA|TRBJ2-7|TRBV19
TGTGCCAGTAGTCTCAGCGGGGGAGGCTCCTACGAGCAGTACTTC
CASSLSGGGSYEQYF
>TRBD2|NA|TRBJ2-7|TRBV28
TGTGCCAGCAGTTTACTAGCGGGGCGCTCCTACGAGCAGTACTTC
CASSLLAGRSYEQYF
>TRBD1|NA|TRBJ1-1|TRBV7-6
TGTGCCAGCAGCCCCAAACGGACCGGGACAGTGAACACTGAAGCTTTCTTT
CASSPKRTGTVNTEAFF
>NA|NA|TRBJ2-1|TRBV28
TGTGCCAGCAGCTGGGAGGGGGGCTCCTACAATGAGCAGTTCTTC
CASSWEGGSYNEQFF
>NA|NA|TRBJ2-4|TRBV7-2
TGTGCCAGCAGCCGGGGTCCCGGACTACAAGCCAAAAACATTCAGTACTTC
CASSRGPGLQAKNIQYF
>TRBD1|few|TRBJ1-5|TRBV7-9
TGTGCCAGCAGCCCATCACAGGGGGGGGGCAATCAGCCCCAGCATTTT
CASSPSQGGGNQPQHF
>TRBD2|NA|TRBJ2-7|TRBV6-5
TGTGCCAGTGAGGGACTAGCGGTCTACGAGCAGTACTTC
CASEGLAVYEQYF
>TRBD2|NA|TRBJ2-1|TRBV27
TGTGCCAGCAGTGTAGCCCGGGCTAGCGGTTACAATGAGCAGTTCTTC
CASSVARASGYNEQFF
>TRBD1|NA|TRBJ1-1|TRBV7-9
TGTGCCAGCAGCTTTACAGGGGGCACTGAAGCTTTCTTT
CASSFTGGTEAFF
>TRBD2|NA|TRBJ2-3|TRBV7-9
TGTGCCAGCAGCTTAGCGCTAGCGGGAGGCAATACGCAGTATTTT
CASSLALAGGNTQYF
>TRBD1|NA|TRBJ1-1|TRBV11-2
TGTGCCAGCAGCTTAGGGGCAGGGGGCAGTGAAGCTTTCTTT
CASSLGAGGSEAFF
>NA|NA|TRBJ1-1|TRBV19
TGTGCCAGTAGTATTTTGAGGGATTTAAACACTGAAGCTTTCTTT
CASSILRDLNTEAFF
>TRBD1|NA|TRBJ1-1|TRBV5-1
TGCGCCAGCAGCTTACAGGGGACTGAAGCTTTCTTT
CASSLQGTEAFF